Following are 2 T cell receptor beta chains from one sample sequenced in a study of T cell responses to AZD1222 COVID-19 vaccine. Some clones are missing from TCRdb's copy, which holds only in-frame ones; the method was immunoSEQ multiplex PCR. The data show approximately 210,000 clones, roughly nine tenths seen once. The sequences come from peripheral blood, collected 28 days after the second AZD1222 dose. The receptors stem from an adult who received the AZD1222 COVID-19 vaccine.

The chain couples TRBV27 to TRBJ2-1, with D unclear. This CDR3 region has 14 residues. Germline CDR1 reads MNHEY; CDR2 reads SMNVEV (reference sequence). Trimming took 2 bases from V and 7 from J, leaving 12 bases between them. In DNA, the CDR3 is TGTGCCAGCAGTTTAGCCGGGCTCGGGAATGAGCAGTTCTTC. It is translated as CASSLAGLGNEQFF.

To note about this clone: Other DNA sequences from this sample encode an identical CDR3 as well. The chain uses TRBV18 and TRBJ2-5, with D hard to call. The germline gives CDR1 KGHSH, CDR2 LQKENI. The CDR3 loop spans 12 amino acids. The V gene lost 2 bases and the J gene lost 5 bases, with 6 bases spanning the gap. The CDR3 reads CASSPSRETQYF. The CDR3 DNA is TGTGCCAGCTCACCATCACGGGAGACCCAGTACTTC.